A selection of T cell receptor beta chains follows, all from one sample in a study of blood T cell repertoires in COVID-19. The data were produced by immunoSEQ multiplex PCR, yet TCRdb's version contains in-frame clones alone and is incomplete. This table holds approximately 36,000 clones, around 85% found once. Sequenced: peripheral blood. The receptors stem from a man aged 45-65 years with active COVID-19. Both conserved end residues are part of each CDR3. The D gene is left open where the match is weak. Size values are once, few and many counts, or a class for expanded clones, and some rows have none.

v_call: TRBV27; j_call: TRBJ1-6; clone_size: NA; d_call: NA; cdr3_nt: TGTGCCAGCAGTCCTATTTCGCGAGGATCCTATAATTCACCCCTCCACTTT; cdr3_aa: CASSPISRGSYNSPLHF
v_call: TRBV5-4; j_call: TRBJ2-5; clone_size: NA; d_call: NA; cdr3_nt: TGTGCCTCGCACAGCACACCCCAAGAGACCCAGTACTTC; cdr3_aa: CASHSTPQETQYF
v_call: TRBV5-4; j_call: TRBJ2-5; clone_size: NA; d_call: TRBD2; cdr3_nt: TGTGCCAGCAGCGGGGCTGGGACTAGACAAGAGACCCAGTACTTC; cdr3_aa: CASSGAGTRQETQYF
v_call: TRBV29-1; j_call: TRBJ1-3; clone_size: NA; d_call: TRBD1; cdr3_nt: TGCAGCGTTGAGGACACAGGGGCCGGAAACACCATATATTTT; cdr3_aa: CSVEDTGAGNTIYF
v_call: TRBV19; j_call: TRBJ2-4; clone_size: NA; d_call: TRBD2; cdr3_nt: TGTGCCAGTAGGGCCCGCGGGGGGTTAGCCAAAAACATTCAGTACTTC; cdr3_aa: CASRARGGLAKNIQYF
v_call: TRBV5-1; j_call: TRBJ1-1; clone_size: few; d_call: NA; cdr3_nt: TGCGCCAGCCAGGGTAGGGGAGGGGAAAACACTGAAGCTTTCTTT; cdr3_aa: CASQGRGGENTEAFF
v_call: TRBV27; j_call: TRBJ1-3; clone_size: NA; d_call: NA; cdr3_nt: TGTGCCAGCAGTTTAGCGGGATTCTCTGGAAACACCATATATTTT; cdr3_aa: CASSLAGFSGNTIYF
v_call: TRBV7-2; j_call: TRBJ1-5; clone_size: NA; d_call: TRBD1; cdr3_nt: TGTGCCAGCAGCCCGGGTCAGGGGGTGCGGCCCCAGCATTTT; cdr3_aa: CASSPGQGVRPQHF
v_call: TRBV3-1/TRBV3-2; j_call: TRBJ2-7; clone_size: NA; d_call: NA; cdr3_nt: TGTGCCAGCAGCCAAGGAAGGGACACACCCTACGAGCAGTACTTC; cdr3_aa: CASSQGRDTPYEQYF
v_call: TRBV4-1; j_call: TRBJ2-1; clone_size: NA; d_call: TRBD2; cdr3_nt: TGCGCCAGCAGCCTAAGAGATTCGCGGGGGGGGTACAATGAGCAGTTCTTC; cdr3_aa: CASSLRDSRGGYNEQFF
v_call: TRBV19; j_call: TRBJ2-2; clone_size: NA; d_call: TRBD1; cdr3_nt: TGTGCCAGTAGTCCGATTCTAAACAGGGGCACCGGGGAGCTGTTTTTT; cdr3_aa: CASSPILNRGTGELFF
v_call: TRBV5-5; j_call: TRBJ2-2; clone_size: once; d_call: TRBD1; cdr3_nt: TGTGCCAGCAGCCCGTTCTACAGGGGCGGCACCGGGGAGCTGTTTTTT; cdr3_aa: CASSPFYRGGTGELFF
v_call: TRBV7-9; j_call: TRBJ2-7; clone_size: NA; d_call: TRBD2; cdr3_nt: TGTGCCAGCAGCTTCCAAGCGGGGGGTCCCTACGAGCAGTACTTC; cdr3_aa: CASSFQAGGPYEQYF
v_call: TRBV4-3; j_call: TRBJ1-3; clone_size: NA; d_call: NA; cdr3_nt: TGCGCCAGCCGACAGGTCTCTGGAAACACCATATATTTT; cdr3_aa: CASRQVSGNTIYF
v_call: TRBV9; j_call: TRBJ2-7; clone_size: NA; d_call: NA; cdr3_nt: TGTGCCAGCAGCCCCTATGAGGGCTCCTACGAGCAGTACTTC; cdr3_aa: CASSPYEGSYEQYF
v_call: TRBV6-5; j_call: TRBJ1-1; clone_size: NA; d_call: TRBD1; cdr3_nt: TGTGCCAGCAGGCTAACAGGGGGCGCGAACACTGAAGCTTTCTTT; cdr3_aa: CASRLTGGANTEAFF
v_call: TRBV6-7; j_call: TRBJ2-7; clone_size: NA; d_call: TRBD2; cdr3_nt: TGTGCCAGCAGTTACTACCCTAGCGGGGGACCCACCTACGAGCAGTACTTC; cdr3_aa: CASSYYPSGGPTYEQYF
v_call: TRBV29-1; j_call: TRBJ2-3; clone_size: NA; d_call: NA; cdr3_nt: TGCAGCGTTGACTTACCGGAGAGAACAGATACGCAGTATTTT; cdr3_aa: CSVDLPERTDTQYF
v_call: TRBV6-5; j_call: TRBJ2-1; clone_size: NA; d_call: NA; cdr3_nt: TGTGCCAGCAGCCGAACTACTGCAGCCAATGAGCAGTTCTTC; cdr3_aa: CASSRTTAANEQFF
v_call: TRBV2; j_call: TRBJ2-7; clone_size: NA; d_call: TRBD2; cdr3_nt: TGTGCCAGCAGGGGAGTAGCGGGGGTCTCAGGGCAGTACTTC; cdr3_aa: CASRGVAGVSGQYF
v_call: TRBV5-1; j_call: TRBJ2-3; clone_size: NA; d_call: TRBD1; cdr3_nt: TGCGCCAGCAGCCGCGGACAGGGGGACCGCACAGATACGCAGTATTTT; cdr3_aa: CASSRGQGDRTDTQYF
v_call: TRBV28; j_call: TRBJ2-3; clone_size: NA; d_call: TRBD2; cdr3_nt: TGTGCCAGCAGTTTCCCCCTAGGGTTTAGCGGGGACACAGATACGCAGTATTTT; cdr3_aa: CASSFPLGFSGDTDTQYF
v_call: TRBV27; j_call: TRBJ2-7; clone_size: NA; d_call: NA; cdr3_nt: TGTGCCAGCAGTTTTTGGGGGCAAGAGCAGTACTTC; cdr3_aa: CASSFWGQEQYF
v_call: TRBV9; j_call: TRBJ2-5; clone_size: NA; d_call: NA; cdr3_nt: TGTGCCAGCAGCGTAGCTACAGGGCACGGGGGGGAGACCCAGTACTTC; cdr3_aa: CASSVATGHGGETQYF
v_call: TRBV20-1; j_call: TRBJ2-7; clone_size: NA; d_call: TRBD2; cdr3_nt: TGCAGTGCTAGTCCCCTAGCGGCGGCCTACGAGCAGTACTTC; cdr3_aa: CSASPLAAAYEQYF
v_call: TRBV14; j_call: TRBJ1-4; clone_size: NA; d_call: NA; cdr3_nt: TGTGCCAGCGGTAGGGGGAATAATGAAAAACTGTTTTTT; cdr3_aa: CASGRGNNEKLFF
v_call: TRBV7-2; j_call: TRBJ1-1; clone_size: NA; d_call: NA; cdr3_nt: TGTGCCAGCAGCTTAGATCCTGGCCAGGGTGAAGCTTTCTTT; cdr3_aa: CASSLDPGQGEAFF
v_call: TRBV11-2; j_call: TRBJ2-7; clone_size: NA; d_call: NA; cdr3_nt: TGTGCCAGCAGCCCCCTTAGTAGAGGGTACGAGCAGTACTTC; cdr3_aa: CASSPLSRGYEQYF
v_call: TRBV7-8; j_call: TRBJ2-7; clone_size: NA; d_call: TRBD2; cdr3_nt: TGTGCCAGCAGCCCGGCGGGTAGCGGGCCCTGGGAGCAGTACTTC; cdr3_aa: CASSPAGSGPWEQYF
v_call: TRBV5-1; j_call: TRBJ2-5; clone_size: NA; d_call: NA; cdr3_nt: TGCGCCAGCAGCTGGCGGGGACAGTCCCAAGAGACCCAGTACTTC; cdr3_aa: CASSWRGQSQETQYF
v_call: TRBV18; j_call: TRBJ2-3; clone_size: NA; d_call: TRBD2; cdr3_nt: TGTGCCAGCTCATCAGCCGGGGGGATCGCGCCTACGCAGTATTTT; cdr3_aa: CASSSAGGIAPTQYF
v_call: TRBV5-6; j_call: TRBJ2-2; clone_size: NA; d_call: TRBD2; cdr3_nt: TGTGCCAGCAGCTATCTAGCGGGGGGGCCCGGGGAGCTGTTTTTT; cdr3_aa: CASSYLAGGPGELFF
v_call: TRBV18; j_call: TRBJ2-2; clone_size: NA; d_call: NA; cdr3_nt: TGTGCCAGCTCACCCCCAGTCGCGAACACCGGGGAGCTGTTTTTT; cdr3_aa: CASSPPVANTGELFF
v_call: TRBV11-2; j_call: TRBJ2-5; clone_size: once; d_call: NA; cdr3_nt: TGTGCCAGCAGCTTAGACCCCGGCGGGGAGACCCAGTACTTC; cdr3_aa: CASSLDPGGETQYF
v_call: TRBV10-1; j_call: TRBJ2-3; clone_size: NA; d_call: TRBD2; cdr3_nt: TGCGCCAGCAGTCCGGGACTAGGGGATGGAGATACGCAGTATTTT; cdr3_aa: CASSPGLGDGDTQYF
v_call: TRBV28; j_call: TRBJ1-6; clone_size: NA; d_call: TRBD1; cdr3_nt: TGTGCCAGCAGTTCTTGGGGACAGTACAATTCACCCCTCCACTTT; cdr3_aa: CASSSWGQYNSPLHF
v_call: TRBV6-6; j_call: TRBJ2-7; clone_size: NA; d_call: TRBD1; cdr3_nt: TGTGCCAGCAGTTACTCGAGTGGGACAGGTCCCTACGAGCAGTACTTC; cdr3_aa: CASSYSSGTGPYEQYF
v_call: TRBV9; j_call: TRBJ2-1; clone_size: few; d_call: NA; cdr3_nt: TGTGCCAGCAGCGTAGGGGAAGGGGTAAATGAGCAGTTCTTC; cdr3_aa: CASSVGEGVNEQFF
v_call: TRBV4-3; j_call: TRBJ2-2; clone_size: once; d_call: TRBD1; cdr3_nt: TGCGCCAGCAGCCAAGATATAGGACAGGGTCCCGGAGGGGAGCTGTTTTTT; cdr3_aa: CASSQDIGQGPGGELFF
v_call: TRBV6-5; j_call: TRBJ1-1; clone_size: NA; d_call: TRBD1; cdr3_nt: TGTGCCAGCAGTCGGGACAGGGGCTGGTACACTGAAGCTTTCTTT; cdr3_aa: CASSRDRGWYTEAFF
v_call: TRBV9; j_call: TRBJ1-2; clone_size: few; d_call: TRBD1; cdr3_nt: TGTGCCAGCAGCGAGGGGACAGGGCAAGACAGCTACACCTTC; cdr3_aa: CASSEGTGQDSYTF
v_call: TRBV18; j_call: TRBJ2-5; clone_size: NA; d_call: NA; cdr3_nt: TGTGCCAGCTCACCCCGGATCGGGGACCAAGAGACCCAGTACTTC; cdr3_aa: CASSPRIGDQETQYF
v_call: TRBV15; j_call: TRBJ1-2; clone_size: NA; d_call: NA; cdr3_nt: TGTGCCACCAGCAGAGATGGGCAGAACTATGGCTACACCTTC; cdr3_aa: CATSRDGQNYGYTF
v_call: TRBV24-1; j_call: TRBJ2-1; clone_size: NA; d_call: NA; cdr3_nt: TGTGCCACCAGTGATCAGGGGCGGAATGAGCAGTTCTTC; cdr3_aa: CATSDQGRNEQFF
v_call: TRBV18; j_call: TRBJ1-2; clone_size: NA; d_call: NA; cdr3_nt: TGTGCCAGCTCACCAGGAGGGTACTATGGCTACACCTTC; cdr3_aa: CASSPGGYYGYTF
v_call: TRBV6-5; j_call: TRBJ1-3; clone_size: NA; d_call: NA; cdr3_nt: TGTGCCAGCAGCCTCCTATCTGGAAACACCATATATTTT; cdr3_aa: CASSLLSGNTIYF
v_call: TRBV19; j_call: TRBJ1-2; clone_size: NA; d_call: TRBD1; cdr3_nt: TGTGCCAGTACCCCGGGACAGGGGCAAGGCTACACCTTC; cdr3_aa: CASTPGQGQGYTF
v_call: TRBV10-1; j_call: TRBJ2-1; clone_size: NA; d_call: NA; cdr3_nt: TGCGCCAGCAGTGAGTCGATTTCAGTCTCCTACAATGAGCAGTTCTTC; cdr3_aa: CASSESISVSYNEQFF
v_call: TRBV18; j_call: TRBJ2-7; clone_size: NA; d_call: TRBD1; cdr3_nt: TGTGCCAGCTCACACCCACAACTCGGGACAGGGGCGGCCGAGCAGTACTTC; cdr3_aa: CASSHPQLGTGAAEQYF
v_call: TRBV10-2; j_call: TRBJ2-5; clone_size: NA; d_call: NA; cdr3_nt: TGCGCCAGCACCCGACAGATGTACCAAGAGACCCAGTACTTC; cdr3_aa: CASTRQMYQETQYF
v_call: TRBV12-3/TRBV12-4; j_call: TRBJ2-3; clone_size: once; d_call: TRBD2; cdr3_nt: TGTGCCAGCAGGCGGGGGGGCACAGATACGCAGTATTTT; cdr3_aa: CASRRGGTDTQYF
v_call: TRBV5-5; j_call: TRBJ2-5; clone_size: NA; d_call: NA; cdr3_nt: TGTGCCAGCAGCTTTGGACTCCATGAAAAGACCCAGTACTTC; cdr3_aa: CASSFGLHEKTQYF
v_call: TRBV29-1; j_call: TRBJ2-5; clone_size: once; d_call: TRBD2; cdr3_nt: TGCAGCGTTGGGGGACTCGCGGGGGGAGAGACCCAGTACTTC; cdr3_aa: CSVGGLAGGETQYF
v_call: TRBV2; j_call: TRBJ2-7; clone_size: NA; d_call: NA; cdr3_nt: TGTGCCAGCAATCCTCTGAGAGCCTCCTACGAGCAGTACTTC; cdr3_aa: CASNPLRASYEQYF
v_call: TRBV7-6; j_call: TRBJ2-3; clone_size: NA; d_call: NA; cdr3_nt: TGTGCCAGCAGCTTTTTAGGGGATAGCGGTATAGATACGCAGTATTTT; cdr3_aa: CASSFLGDSGIDTQYF
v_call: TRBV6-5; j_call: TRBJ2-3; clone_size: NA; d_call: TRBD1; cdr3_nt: TGTGCCAGCAGTAACAGGGGACCGCAGTATTTT; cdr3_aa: CASSNRGPQYF
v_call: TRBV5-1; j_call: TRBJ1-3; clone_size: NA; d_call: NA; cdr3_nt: TGCGCCAGCAGCTTGGGAGGAGGAATGGGCGGAAACACCATATATTTT; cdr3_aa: CASSLGGGMGGNTIYF